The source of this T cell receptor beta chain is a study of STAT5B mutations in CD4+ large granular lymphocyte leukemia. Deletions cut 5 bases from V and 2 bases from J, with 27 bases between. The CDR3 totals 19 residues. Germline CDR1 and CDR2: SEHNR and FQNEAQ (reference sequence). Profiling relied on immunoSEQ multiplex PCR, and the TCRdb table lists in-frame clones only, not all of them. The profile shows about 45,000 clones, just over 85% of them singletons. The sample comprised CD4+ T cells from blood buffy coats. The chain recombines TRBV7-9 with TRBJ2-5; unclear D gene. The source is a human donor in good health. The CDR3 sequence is CASSRPGKLDPDLQETQYF. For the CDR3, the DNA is TGTGCCAGCAGCAGGCCAGGTAAACTCGACCCCGACCTACAAGAGACCCAGTACTTC.